The source of this T cell receptor beta chain is a study of read filtering for tumor transcriptome and immune sequencing. Study-level background: The cohort had over 16 men and over eleven women aged about 45 to 80, mean about 66 years. R-ISS stage counts were roughly eight for I, roughly 15 for II, six or seven for III.

This clonotype has a count of ten or more. What it binds is not known. The library was built from roughly 400 ng RNA with molecular barcoded adaptors for alpha/delta and beta/gamma chains. TCRdb independently ran MiXCR on the reads; one entry per CDR3 protein. Here the sample spans fewer than 45,000 distinct CDR3 sequences, about 10% being singletons. This CDR3 has 11 amino acids. Trimming removed 3 bases from V and 3 bases from J, with 6 bases in between. Per germline, CDR1 DFQATT and CDR2 SNEGSKA (reference sequence). Study results and limitations: Without single-read clonotypes, shared clonotype proportions correlated more between IR-seq and RNA-seq. Compared with RNA-seq, IR-seq gave much higher clonotype depth and reliability.

The sequenced sample consisted of a population of CD138-negative cells sorted from bone marrow. The TCR was taken from a donor aged 40 or over with multiple myeloma. The rearrangement uses TRBV20-1 and TRBJ2-7; TRBD1 might be the D (5 bases). CDR3 in DNA: TGCAGTGCTAGTCAGGGCTACGAGCAGTACTTC. It encodes CSASQGYEQYF.